The rows below give T cell receptor beta chains drawn from one sample of a study of cytomegalovirus exposure and HLA in healthy donors. TCRdb's copy holds only in-frame clones and misses some; the assay was immunoSEQ multiplex PCR. The repertoire table contains approximately 200,000 clones. Sequencing was done on a sample of PBMCs. Source of these receptors: a boy between 10 and 17 years old in good health and CMV-seronegative. Both conserved end residues are part of each CDR3. The order of the fields is J gene, V gene, D gene, CDR3 DNA, CDR3 protein. The D gene is left open where the match is weak.

J: TRBJ1-2
V: TRBV19
D: NA
DNA: TGTGCCACCATTAGCGGTAACTATGGCTACACCTTC
CDR3: CATISGNYGYTF

J: TRBJ1-5
V: TRBV2
D: NA
DNA: TGTGCCAGCAGTGTTAGACAGATCCCCAATCAGCCCCAGCATTTT
CDR3: CASSVRQIPNQPQHF

J: TRBJ2-7
V: TRBV5-1
D: NA
DNA: TGCGCCAGCAGTTCGGGATTCTTATCTTACGAGCAGTACTTC
CDR3: CASSSGFLSYEQYF

J: TRBJ2-7
V: TRBV10-1
D: NA
DNA: TGCGCCAGCAGTGTCGGAGGGGGCGGCGAGCAGTACTTC
CDR3: CASSVGGGGEQYF

J: TRBJ1-1
V: TRBV7-2
D: NA
DNA: TGTGCCAGCAGCAATCCCCCAAACACTGAAGCTTTCTTT
CDR3: CASSNPPNTEAFF

J: TRBJ1-1
V: TRBV27
D: TRBD1
DNA: TGTGCCAGCAGGGACAGGGGGAGGGTGAACACTGAAGCTTTCTTT
CDR3: CASRDRGRVNTEAFF

J: TRBJ1-2
V: TRBV28
D: NA
DNA: TGTGCCAGCAGTGGTAACAGGGCTTCCTTGACTTTC
CDR3: CASSGNRASLTF

J: TRBJ1-2
V: TRBV6-6
D: NA
DNA: TGTGCCAGCAGAGCGGACGCGTCCGTAGGGACCTTC
CDR3: CASRADASVGTF

J: TRBJ1-2
V: TRBV9
D: NA
DNA: TGTGCCAGCAGCCCGTCCTCCAACTATGGCTACACCTTC
CDR3: CASSPSSNYGYTF

J: TRBJ2-7
V: TRBV6-1
D: TRBD1
DNA: TGTGCCAGCTCCGGTAACAGGGGCCCCTTCTCCGAGCAGTACTTC
CDR3: CASSGNRGPFSEQYF

J: TRBJ2-7
V: TRBV7-9
D: TRBD2
DNA: TGTGCCAGCAGCGCTGCCGGGGGGGCCTACGAGCAGTACTTC
CDR3: CASSAAGGAYEQYF

J: TRBJ1-3
V: TRBV9
D: NA
DNA: TGTGCCAGTGGGCTGCGAAGCTCTGGAAACACCATATATTTT
CDR3: CASGLRSSGNTIYF

J: TRBJ1-1
V: TRBV25-1
D: NA
DNA: TGTGCCAGCAGTGAATACTCTCCGGGGGGGAACACTGAAGCTTTCTTT
CDR3: CASSEYSPGGNTEAFF

J: TRBJ2-7
V: TRBV2
D: TRBD2
DNA: TGTGCCAGCACTCCCTCGCCGGGGGGATCCTACGAGCAGTACTTC
CDR3: CASTPSPGGSYEQYF

J: TRBJ2-7
V: TRBV7-6
D: TRBD2
DNA: TGTGCCAGCAGCTTAGAGGCGGGGGGGCCCTACTACGAGCAGTACTTC
CDR3: CASSLEAGGPYYEQYF

J: TRBJ2-1
V: TRBV4-1
D: TRBD2
DNA: TGCGCCAGCAGCCGACTTGGACTAGCGGGGGGGCCAGGACAGTTCTTC
CDR3: CASSRLGLAGGPGQFF

J: TRBJ1-2
V: TRBV7-9
D: NA
DNA: TGTGCCAGCAGCTTAATAGGCCAGGGGAAGGGCTACACCTTC
CDR3: CASSLIGQGKGYTF

J: TRBJ1-5
V: TRBV27
D: TRBD1
DNA: TGTGCCAGCAGTTTATCTTTCTGGGACAGGGGTGATCAGCCCCAGCATTTT
CDR3: CASSLSFWDRGDQPQHF

J: TRBJ1-2
V: TRBV13
D: NA
DNA: TGTGCCAGCAGCCGCGGGGGTCTCAGGGCTAACTATGGCTACACCTTC
CDR3: CASSRGGLRANYGYTF

J: TRBJ2-3
V: TRBV5-1
D: TRBD1
DNA: TGCGCCAGCAGCCCGGTCGAGGGGGCTAGCACAGATACGCAGTATTTT
CDR3: CASSPVEGASTDTQYF

J: TRBJ2-5
V: TRBV7-9
D: NA
DNA: TGTGCCAGCAGCTTAGTGGGCTACCAAGAGACCCAGTACTTC
CDR3: CASSLVGYQETQYF

J: TRBJ1-5
V: TRBV19
D: TRBD1
DNA: TGTACCAGTAGTTCGGGGACAGGGGGCTGGCAGCCCCAGCATTTT
CDR3: CTSSSGTGGWQPQHF

J: TRBJ2-6
V: TRBV6-4
D: NA
DNA: TGTGCCAGCAGTGACTCGCGAGGGGCCAACGTCCTGACTTTC
CDR3: CASSDSRGANVLTF

J: TRBJ1-4
V: TRBV5-4
D: TRBD1
DNA: TGTGCCAGCAGCTGGACAGGGTACGGAGAAAAACTGTTTTTT
CDR3: CASSWTGYGEKLFF

J: TRBJ2-1
V: TRBV7-9
D: NA
DNA: TGTGCCAGCAGCTCCAGGTATACTGAGCAGTTCTTC
CDR3: CASSSRYTEQFF

J: TRBJ2-1
V: TRBV4-3
D: NA
DNA: TGCGCCAGCAGCCAAGGCCGGGGTTCCTACAATGAGCAGTTCTTC
CDR3: CASSQGRGSYNEQFF

J: TRBJ2-5
V: TRBV5-4
D: NA
DNA: TGTGCCAGCAGCCCCATCGGGGGGCCAGGAGAGACCCAGTACTTC
CDR3: CASSPIGGPGETQYF

J: TRBJ2-3
V: TRBV25-1
D: NA
DNA: TGTGCCAGCAGTGGCTGGCGACAGAACACAGATACGCAGTATTTT
CDR3: CASSGWRQNTDTQYF

J: TRBJ2-3
V: TRBV2
D: TRBD2
DNA: TGTGCCAGCAGTTCGGGTCTAGCGGGGGCCTATACGCAGTATTTT
CDR3: CASSSGLAGAYTQYF

J: TRBJ1-2
V: TRBV18
D: NA
DNA: TGTGCCAGCTCACCCTCTCCGGGGGAGGGAGGCTACACCTTC
CDR3: CASSPSPGEGGYTF

J: TRBJ2-7
V: TRBV28
D: NA
DNA: TGTGCCAGCAGTTTATGGCAGACACTCTCCTACGAGCAGTACTTC
CDR3: CASSLWQTLSYEQYF